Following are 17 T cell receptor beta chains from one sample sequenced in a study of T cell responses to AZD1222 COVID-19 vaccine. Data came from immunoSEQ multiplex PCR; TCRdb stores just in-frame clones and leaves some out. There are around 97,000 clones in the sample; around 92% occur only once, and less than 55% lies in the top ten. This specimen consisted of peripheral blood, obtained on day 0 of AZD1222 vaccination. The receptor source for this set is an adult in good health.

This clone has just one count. The CDR3 loop reads CASSPQGAGGNTIYF. In DNA, the CDR3 is TGTGCCAGCAGCCCACAGGGGGCAGGGGGAAACACCATATATTTT. The chain joins TRBV2 to TRBJ1-3, with 9 bases identical to TRBD1. The CDR3 extends over 15 amino acids. Germline CDR1 and CDR2: SNHLY and FYNNEI. V was pared by 6 bases and J by 4 bases, with 7 bases of the junction left unmatched.

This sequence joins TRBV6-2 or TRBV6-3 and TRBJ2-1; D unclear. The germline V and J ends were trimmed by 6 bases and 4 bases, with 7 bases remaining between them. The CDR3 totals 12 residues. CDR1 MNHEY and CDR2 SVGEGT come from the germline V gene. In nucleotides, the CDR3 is TGTGCCAGCAGCCGTCGGTACAATGAGCAGTTCTTC. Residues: CASSRRYNEQFF.

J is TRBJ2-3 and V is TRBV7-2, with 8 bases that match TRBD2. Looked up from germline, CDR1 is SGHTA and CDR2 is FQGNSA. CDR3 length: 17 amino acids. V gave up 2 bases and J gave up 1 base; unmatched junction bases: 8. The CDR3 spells CASSLTSGTRRTDTQYF. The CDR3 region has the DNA TGTGCCAGCAGCTTAACTTCCGGGACTAGGCGCACAGATACGCAGTATTTT.

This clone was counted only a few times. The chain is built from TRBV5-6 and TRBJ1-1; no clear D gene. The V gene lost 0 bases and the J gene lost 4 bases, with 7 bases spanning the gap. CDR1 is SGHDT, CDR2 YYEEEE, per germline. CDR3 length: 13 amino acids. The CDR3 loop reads CASSLDSSTEAFF. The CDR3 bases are TGTGCCAGCAGCTTGGACTCCAGCACTGAAGCTTTCTTT.

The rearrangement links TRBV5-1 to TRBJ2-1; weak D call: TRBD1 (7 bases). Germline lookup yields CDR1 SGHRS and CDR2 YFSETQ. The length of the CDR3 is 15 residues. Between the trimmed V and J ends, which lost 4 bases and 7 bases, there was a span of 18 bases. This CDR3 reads CASSPPRGTPNEQFF. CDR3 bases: TGCGCCAGCAGCCCCCCCAGGGGGACTCCGAATGAGCAGTTCTTC.

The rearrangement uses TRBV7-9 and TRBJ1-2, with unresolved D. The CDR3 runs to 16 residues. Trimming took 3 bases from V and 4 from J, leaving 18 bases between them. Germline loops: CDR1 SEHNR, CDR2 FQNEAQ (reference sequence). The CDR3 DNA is TGTGCCAGCAGCTTGGTAGACTCTCAAACCTCCTATGGCTACACCTTC. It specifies CASSLVDSQTSYGYTF.

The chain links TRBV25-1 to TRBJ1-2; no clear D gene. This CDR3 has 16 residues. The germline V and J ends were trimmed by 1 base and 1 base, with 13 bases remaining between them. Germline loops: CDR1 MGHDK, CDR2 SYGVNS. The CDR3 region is CASSESGTMGNYGYTF. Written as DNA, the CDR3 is TGTGCCAGCAGTGAATCCGGAACTATGGGTAACTATGGCTACACCTTC.

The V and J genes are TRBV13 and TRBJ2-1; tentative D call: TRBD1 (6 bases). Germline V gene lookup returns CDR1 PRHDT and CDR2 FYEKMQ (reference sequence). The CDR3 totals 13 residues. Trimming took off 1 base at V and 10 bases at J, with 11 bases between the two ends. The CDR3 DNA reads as TGTGCCAGCAGCTTAGTGGGGGCAGAGGAGCAGTTCTTC. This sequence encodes CASSLVGAEEQFF. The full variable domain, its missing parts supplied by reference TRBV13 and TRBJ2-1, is AAGVIQSPRHLIKEKRETATLKCYPIPRHDTVYWYQQGPGQDPQFLISFYEKMQSDKGSIPDRFSAQQFSDYHSELNMSSLELGDSALYFCASSLVGAEEQFFGPGTRLTVL.

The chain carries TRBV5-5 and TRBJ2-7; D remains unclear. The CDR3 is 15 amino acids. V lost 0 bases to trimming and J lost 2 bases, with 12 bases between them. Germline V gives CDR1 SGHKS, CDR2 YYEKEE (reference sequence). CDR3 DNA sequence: TGTGCCAGCAGCTTGGGCCCCCTTGGGGCCTACGAGCAGTACTTC. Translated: CASSLGPLGAYEQYF. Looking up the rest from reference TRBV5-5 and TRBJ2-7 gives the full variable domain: DAGVTQSPTHLIKTRGQQVTLRCSPISGHKSVSWYQQVLGQGPQFIFQYYEKEERGRGNFPDRFSARQFPNYSSELNVNALLLGDSALYLCASSLGPLGAYEQYFGPGTRLTVT.

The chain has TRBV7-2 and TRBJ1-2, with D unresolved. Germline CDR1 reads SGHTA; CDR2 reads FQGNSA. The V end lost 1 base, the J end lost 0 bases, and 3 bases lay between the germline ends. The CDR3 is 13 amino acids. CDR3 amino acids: CASSLGTNYGYTF. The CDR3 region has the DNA TGTGCCAGCAGCTTAGGGACTAACTATGGCTACACCTTC.

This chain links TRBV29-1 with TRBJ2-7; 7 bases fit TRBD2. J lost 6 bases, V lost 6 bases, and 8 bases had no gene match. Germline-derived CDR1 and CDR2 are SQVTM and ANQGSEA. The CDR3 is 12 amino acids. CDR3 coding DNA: TGCAGCGTCTCCCGGGGAGGGGTCGAGCAGTACTTC. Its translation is CSVSRGGVEQYF.

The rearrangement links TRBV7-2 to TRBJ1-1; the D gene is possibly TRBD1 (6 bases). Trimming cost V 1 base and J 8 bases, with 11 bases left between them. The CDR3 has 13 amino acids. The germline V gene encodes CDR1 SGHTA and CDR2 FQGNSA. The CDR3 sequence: CASSLGSRGEAFF. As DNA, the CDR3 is TGTGCCAGCAGCTTAGGTTCCAGGGGCGAAGCTTTCTTT.

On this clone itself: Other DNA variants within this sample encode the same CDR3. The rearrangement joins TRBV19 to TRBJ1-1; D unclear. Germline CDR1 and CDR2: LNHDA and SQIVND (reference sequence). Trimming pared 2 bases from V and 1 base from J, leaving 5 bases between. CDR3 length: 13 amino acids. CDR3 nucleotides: TGTGCCAGTAGTATATTCGGGAACACTGAAGCTTTCTTT. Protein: CASSIFGNTEAFF.

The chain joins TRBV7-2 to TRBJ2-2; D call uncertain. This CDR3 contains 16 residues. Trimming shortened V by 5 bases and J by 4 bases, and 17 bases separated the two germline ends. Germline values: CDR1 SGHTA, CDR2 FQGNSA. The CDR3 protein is CASSPLAKGTTGELFF. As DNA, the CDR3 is TGTGCCAGCAGCCCCCTGGCCAAGGGAACCACCGGGGAGCTGTTTTTT. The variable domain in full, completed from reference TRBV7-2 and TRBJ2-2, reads GAGVSQSPSNKVTEKGKDVELRCDPISGHTALYWYRQSLGQGLEFLIYFQGNSAPDKSGLPSDRFSAERTGGSVSTLTIQRTQQEDSAVYLCASSPLAKGTTGELFFGEGSRLTVL.

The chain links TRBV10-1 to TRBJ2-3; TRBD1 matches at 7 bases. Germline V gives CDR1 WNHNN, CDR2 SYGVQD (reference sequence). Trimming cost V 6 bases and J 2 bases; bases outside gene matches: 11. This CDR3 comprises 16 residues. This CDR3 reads CASRDPGQPTTDTQYF. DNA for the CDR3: TGCGCCAGCAGGGATCCGGGACAGCCAACCACAGATACGCAGTATTTT.

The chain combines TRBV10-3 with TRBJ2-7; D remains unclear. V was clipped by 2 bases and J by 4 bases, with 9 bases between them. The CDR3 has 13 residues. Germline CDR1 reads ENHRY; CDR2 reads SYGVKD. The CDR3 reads CAISEHSLYEQYF. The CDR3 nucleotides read TGTGCCATCAGTGAGCACAGCCTATACGAGCAGTACTTC.

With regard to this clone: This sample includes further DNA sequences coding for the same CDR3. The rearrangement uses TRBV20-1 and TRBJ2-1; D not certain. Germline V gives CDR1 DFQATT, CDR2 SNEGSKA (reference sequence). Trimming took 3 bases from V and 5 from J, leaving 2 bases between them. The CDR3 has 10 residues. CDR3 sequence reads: CSASDNEQFF. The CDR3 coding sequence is TGCAGTGCTAGTGACAATGAGCAGTTCTTC.